These 3 T cell receptor beta chains were sequenced from one sample in a study of blood T cells in healthy people across ages. Through a sample-barcoded 5' primer and a J-beta primer mix, a second PCR was run for roughly 6 to 11 cycles. TCRdb reprocessed the 5' RACE reads with MiXCR, giving one entry per CDR3 protein. The table lists 650,000 to 800,000 distinct CDR3 sequences, under 55% of them singletons. Sequencing input: blood. The receptor set was obtained from a man between 60 and 70 years old in good health.

The sample holds a few counts of this clonotype. The rearrangement joins TRBV20-1 to TRBJ1-2; TRBD1 might be the D (5 bases). V was pared by 4 bases and J by 3 bases, with 12 bases between. This CDR3 spans 13 amino acids. Looked up from germline, CDR1 is DFQATT and CDR2 is SNEGSKA (reference sequence). This chain's CDR3 is CSAKRGRDYGYTF. DNA for the CDR3: TGCAGTGCTAAACGGGGGAGAGACTATGGCTACACCTTC.

The chain is built from TRBV4-3 and TRBJ1-6; D is possibly TRBD1 (5 bases). The CDR3 totals 14 residues. Germline CDR1 reads LGHNA; CDR2 reads YSLEER. Between the trimmed V and J ends, which lost 3 bases and 11 bases, there was a span of 14 bases. Here the CDR3 DNA reads TGCGCCAGCAGCCAGGGGATCGGGGGACCACCCCTCCACTTT. Translated, it gives CASSQGIGGPPLHF.

Notes on this clonotype: A junction end diverges from the germline sequence, so it may reflect a read error. The J gene is TRBJ2-3, the V gene TRBV7-2; D gene uncertain. The CDR3 is 15 residues long. Germline V gene sequence: CDR1 SGHTA, CDR2 FQGNSA. The CDR3 region has the DNA TGTGCCAGCGGCTTAGACGGGCCTGGCACAGATACGCAGTATTTT. Translation: CASGLDGPGTDTQYF.